These T cell receptor beta chains were read from a single sample in a study of early T cells in non-severe SARS-CoV-2 infection. Each CDR3 protein gets one entry after TCRdb re-called the 5' RACE reads with MiXCR. Found here are roughly 65,000 distinct CDR3 sequences, 10% to 15% of them singletons; the top ten hold 1.5% to 2%. The sequenced sample consisted of whole blood. The origin of the receptors is an adult who was a healthcare worker with PCR-confirmed SARS-CoV-2 infection or an uninfected control (not recorded which). CDR3s include the opening cysteine and the closing phenylalanine or tryptophan. A D gene is named only where the DNA matches it firmly. Part of the rows lack a size; the others show once, few, many or a class for expanded clones.

J gene: TRBJ1-5
V gene: TRBV12-3/TRBV12-4
clone size: once
D gene: TRBD1
CDR3 DNA: TGTGCCAGCGGCCCCACAGGGGTAGATCAGCCCCAGCATTTT
CDR3 protein: CASGPTGVDQPQHF

J gene: TRBJ1-1
V gene: TRBV20-1
clone size: NA
D gene: NA
CDR3 DNA: TGCAGTGCTAGAGAGGCCGCGGGCCCGGACACTGAAGCTTTCTTT
CDR3 protein: CSAREAAGPDTEAFF

J gene: TRBJ2-7
V gene: TRBV27
clone size: few
D gene: NA
CDR3 DNA: TGTGCCAGCAGTTTTGATAGAACAAACTCCTACGAGCAGTACTTC
CDR3 protein: CASSFDRTNSYEQYF

J gene: TRBJ1-5
V gene: TRBV5-5
clone size: few
D gene: NA
CDR3 DNA: TGTGCCAGCAGCGGGGCGCCCAGGGGCCCTAATCAGCCCCAGCATTTT
CDR3 protein: CASSGAPRGPNQPQHF

J gene: TRBJ2-5
V gene: TRBV20-1
clone size: NA
D gene: NA
CDR3 DNA: TGCAGTGCTATCAAGGACAGCCCTCAGTACTTC
CDR3 protein: CSAIKDSPQYF

J gene: TRBJ1-6
V gene: TRBV11-2
clone size: NA
D gene: NA
CDR3 DNA: TGTGCCAGCAGCTCCCGAGGGGGGCCGAATTCACCCCTCCACTTT
CDR3 protein: CASSSRGGPNSPLHF

J gene: TRBJ2-5
V gene: TRBV5-6
clone size: many
D gene: NA
CDR3 DNA: TGTGCCAGCAGCTTGACAGCTTATGACCAAGAGACCCAGTACTTC
CDR3 protein: CASSLTAYDQETQYF

J gene: TRBJ2-3
V gene: TRBV12-3/TRBV12-4
clone size: NA
D gene: NA
CDR3 DNA: TGTGCCAGCAGTTTCAGGTCTTCCGGGGGGCAAGAAGCACCCACAGATACGCAGTATTTT
CDR3 protein: CASSFRSSGGQEAPTDTQYF

J gene: TRBJ1-6
V gene: TRBV6-2/TRBV6-3
clone size: NA
D gene: NA
CDR3 DNA: TGTGCCAGCAGTTATTTGGGATCCTCCAGGGGAAATTCACCCCTCCACTTT
CDR3 protein: CASSYLGSSRGNSPLHF

J gene: TRBJ2-7
V gene: TRBV6-2/TRBV6-3
clone size: many
D gene: TRBD2
CDR3 DNA: TGTGCCAGCAGGGGGACTAGGGACGAGCAGTACTTC
CDR3 protein: CASRGTRDEQYF

J gene: TRBJ1-6
V gene: TRBV5-6
clone size: many
D gene: NA
CDR3 DNA: TGTGCCAGCAGCTTGGAACAAGGGGTAGGGGGTTCACCCCTCCACTTT
CDR3 protein: CASSLEQGVGGSPLHF

J gene: TRBJ2-6
V gene: TRBV5-1
clone size: few
D gene: NA
CDR3 DNA: TGCGCCAGCAGCTTGGCCAGTACCGGGGCCAACGTCCTGACTTTC
CDR3 protein: CASSLASTGANVLTF

J gene: TRBJ2-3
V gene: TRBV27
clone size: NA
D gene: NA
CDR3 DNA: TGTGCCAGCAGTTTGGGCCCCGACCAGCCCCCGGGGGGCACAGATACGCAGTATTTT
CDR3 protein: CASSLGPDQPPGGTDTQYF

J gene: TRBJ2-7
V gene: TRBV28
clone size: NA
D gene: TRBD1
CDR3 DNA: TGTGCCAGCAGTTCGGAAGCGGACAGGCCCCCGTACTTC
CDR3 protein: CASSSEADRPPYF

J gene: TRBJ2-5
V gene: TRBV7-9
clone size: NA
D gene: NA
CDR3 DNA: TGTGCCAACAGCCCCCCCGGCAGAGAGACCCAGTACTTC
CDR3 protein: CANSPPGRETQYF

J gene: TRBJ1-2
V gene: TRBV7-2
clone size: many
D gene: NA
CDR3 DNA: TGTGCCAGCAGCTTATCCGGGTTCTTCACACAATACCCCGTTTATGGCTACACCTTC
CDR3 protein: CASSLSGFFTQYPVYGYTF

J gene: TRBJ2-1
V gene: TRBV5-1
clone size: many
D gene: NA
CDR3 DNA: TGCGCCAGCAGCGATGGGGTAGGGCGGAGCTCCTACAATGAGCAGTTCTTC
CDR3 protein: CASSDGVGRSSYNEQFF

J gene: TRBJ2-1
V gene: TRBV11-2
clone size: few
D gene: NA
CDR3 DNA: TGTGCCAGCAGCTTCCGGGGCCCCTTGGGGAATGAGCAGTTCTTC
CDR3 protein: CASSFRGPLGNEQFF

J gene: TRBJ2-5
V gene: TRBV5-4
clone size: many
D gene: TRBD2
CDR3 DNA: TGTGCCAGCAGCTTGGCGCTAGCGGGGAGGCAGACCCAGTACTTC
CDR3 protein: CASSLALAGRQTQYF

J gene: TRBJ2-7
V gene: TRBV7-2
clone size: few
D gene: NA
CDR3 DNA: TGTGCCAGCAGCTTAGACGGGCAGGGCCACTACGAGCAGTACTTC
CDR3 protein: CASSLDGQGHYEQYF

J gene: TRBJ2-2
V gene: TRBV13
clone size: NA
D gene: NA
CDR3 DNA: NA
CDR3 protein: CASTLGTSLFGIGTGEPFF

J gene: TRBJ2-7
V gene: TRBV29-1
clone size: NA
D gene: TRBD2
CDR3 DNA: TGCAGCGTCTTCGGGACTAGCGGGGCCTACGAGCAGTACTTC
CDR3 protein: CSVFGTSGAYEQYF

J gene: TRBJ1-6
V gene: TRBV4-1
clone size: NA
D gene: NA
CDR3 DNA: TGCGCCAGCAGCCAAGAAAATCGCATAAATAATTCACCCCTCCACTTT
CDR3 protein: CASSQENRINNSPLHF

J gene: TRBJ2-7
V gene: TRBV19
clone size: few
D gene: NA
CDR3 DNA: TGTGCCAGTAGTATAGTGGCTGACAGGCCTACCTACGAGCAGTACTTC
CDR3 protein: CASSIVADRPTYEQYF

J gene: TRBJ2-3
V gene: TRBV20-1
clone size: NA
D gene: TRBD2
CDR3 DNA: TGCAGTGCCACATACGGCGGGGGGGCGTTTGATACGCAGTATTTT
CDR3 protein: CSATYGGGAFDTQYF

J gene: TRBJ1-1
V gene: TRBV12-3/TRBV12-4
clone size: many
D gene: NA
CDR3 DNA: TGTGCCAGCAGTTTAACTTCGAACACTGAAGCTTTCTTT
CDR3 protein: CASSLTSNTEAFF

J gene: TRBJ2-3
V gene: TRBV29-1
clone size: few
D gene: NA
CDR3 DNA: TGCAGCGTTGTGGGGGGTAGCACAGATACGCAGTATTTT
CDR3 protein: CSVVGGSTDTQYF

J gene: TRBJ2-7
V gene: TRBV11-2
clone size: many
D gene: TRBD2
CDR3 DNA: TGTGCCAGCAGCCCCCCCTGGACTAGCTACGAGCAGTACTTC
CDR3 protein: CASSPPWTSYEQYF

J gene: TRBJ2-2
V gene: TRBV18
clone size: few
D gene: NA
CDR3 DNA: TGTGCCAGCTCAAAAGTCCCAGGGAACACCGGGGAGCTGTTTTTT
CDR3 protein: CASSKVPGNTGELFF

J gene: TRBJ2-5
V gene: TRBV11-2
clone size: few
D gene: NA
CDR3 DNA: TGTGCCAGCAGCTCTTCGACGGCGGGTCAAGAGACCCAGTACTTC
CDR3 protein: CASSSSTAGQETQYF

J gene: TRBJ2-1
V gene: TRBV12-3/TRBV12-4
clone size: NA
D gene: TRBD2
CDR3 DNA: TGTGCCAGCAGTCCCGTTCTAGCGGGGGGGCCTTCCCACAATGAGCAGTTCTTC
CDR3 protein: CASSPVLAGGPSHNEQFF

J gene: TRBJ1-3
V gene: TRBV9
clone size: NA
D gene: NA
CDR3 DNA: TGTGCCAGCGGGGGACCGTTCTCTGGAAACACCATATATTTT
CDR3 protein: CASGGPFSGNTIYF

J gene: TRBJ1-1
V gene: TRBV10-2
clone size: many
D gene: NA
CDR3 DNA: TGCGCCAGCAGTGAAGTACAGGGAGGACGTGCTTTCTTT
CDR3 protein: CASSEVQGGRAFF

J gene: TRBJ2-7
V gene: TRBV14
clone size: many
D gene: NA
CDR3 DNA: TGTGCCAGCAGCCCGGGCAACGAGCAGTACTTC
CDR3 protein: CASSPGNEQYF

J gene: TRBJ2-3
V gene: TRBV2
clone size: NA
D gene: NA
CDR3 DNA: TGTGCCAGCAGTGATGGGGGACCTCACACAGATACGCAGTATTTT
CDR3 protein: CASSDGGPHTDTQYF

J gene: TRBJ1-1
V gene: TRBV5-8
clone size: many
D gene: NA
CDR3 DNA: TGTGCCAGCAGCTGGGACCAACGGGACACTGAAGCTTTCTTT
CDR3 protein: CASSWDQRDTEAFF

J gene: TRBJ1-5
V gene: TRBV7-6
clone size: many
D gene: NA
CDR3 DNA: TGTGCCAGCAGTTCTGGGTTGAGCAATCAGCCCCAGCATTTT
CDR3 protein: CASSSGLSNQPQHF

J gene: TRBJ2-1
V gene: TRBV7-2
clone size: NA
D gene: NA
CDR3 DNA: TGTGCCAGCAGCTTAGAGACAGGACACAATGAGCAGTTCTTC
CDR3 protein: CASSLETGHNEQFF

J gene: TRBJ2-5
V gene: TRBV5-1
clone size: many
D gene: TRBD2
CDR3 DNA: TGCGCCAGCAGGTCGAGCGGGGTCCAAGAGACCCAGTACTTC
CDR3 protein: CASRSSGVQETQYF

J gene: TRBJ2-7
V gene: TRBV14
clone size: many
D gene: NA
CDR3 DNA: TGTGCCAGCAGCCACCAGGGGATTAGCTCCTACGAGCAGTACTTC
CDR3 protein: CASSHQGISSYEQYF

J gene: TRBJ1-5
V gene: TRBV6-2/TRBV6-3
clone size: many
D gene: TRBD1
CDR3 DNA: TGTGCCAGCAGAGGGACAGGGCCTCCGCCCCAGCATTTT
CDR3 protein: CASRGTGPPPQHF

J gene: TRBJ1-5
V gene: TRBV30
clone size: NA
D gene: NA
CDR3 DNA: TGTGCCTGGAGTACAGGGATTTTGCAGCCCCAGCATTTT
CDR3 protein: CAWSTGILQPQHF

J gene: TRBJ2-1
V gene: TRBV6-2/TRBV6-3
clone size: NA
D gene: TRBD2
CDR3 DNA: TGTGCCAGCAGACTAGCGGGGTTTTACAATGAGCAGTTCTTC
CDR3 protein: CASRLAGFYNEQFF

J gene: TRBJ2-3
V gene: TRBV9
clone size: NA
D gene: TRBD1
CDR3 DNA: TGTGCCAGCAGCGCAGGACAGGTCACAGATACGCAGTATTTT
CDR3 protein: CASSAGQVTDTQYF

J gene: TRBJ2-7
V gene: TRBV11-2
clone size: many
D gene: TRBD2
CDR3 DNA: TGTGCCAGCAGCAGGGGACTAGCGGGAACCTACGAGCAGTACTTC
CDR3 protein: CASSRGLAGTYEQYF

J gene: TRBJ2-7
V gene: TRBV20-1
clone size: NA
D gene: NA
CDR3 DNA: TGCAGTGCTAGAGAGCGCGGGACCGGCTACTACGAGCAGTACTTC
CDR3 protein: CSARERGTGYYEQYF